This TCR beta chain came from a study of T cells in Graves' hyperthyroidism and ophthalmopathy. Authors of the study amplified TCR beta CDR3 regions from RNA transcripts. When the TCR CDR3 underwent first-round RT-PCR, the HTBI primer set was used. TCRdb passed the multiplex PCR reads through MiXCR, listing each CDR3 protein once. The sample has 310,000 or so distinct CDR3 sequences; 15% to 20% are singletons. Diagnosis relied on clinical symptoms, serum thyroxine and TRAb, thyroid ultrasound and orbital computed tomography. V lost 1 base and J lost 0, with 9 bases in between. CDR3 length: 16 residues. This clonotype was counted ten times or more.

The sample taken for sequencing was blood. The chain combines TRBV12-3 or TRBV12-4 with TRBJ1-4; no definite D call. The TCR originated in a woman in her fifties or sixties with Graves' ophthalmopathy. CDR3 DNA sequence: TGTGCCAGCAGTTTAGTCCAGGATGCAACTAATGAAAAACTGTTTTTT. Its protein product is CASSLVQDATNEKLFF.